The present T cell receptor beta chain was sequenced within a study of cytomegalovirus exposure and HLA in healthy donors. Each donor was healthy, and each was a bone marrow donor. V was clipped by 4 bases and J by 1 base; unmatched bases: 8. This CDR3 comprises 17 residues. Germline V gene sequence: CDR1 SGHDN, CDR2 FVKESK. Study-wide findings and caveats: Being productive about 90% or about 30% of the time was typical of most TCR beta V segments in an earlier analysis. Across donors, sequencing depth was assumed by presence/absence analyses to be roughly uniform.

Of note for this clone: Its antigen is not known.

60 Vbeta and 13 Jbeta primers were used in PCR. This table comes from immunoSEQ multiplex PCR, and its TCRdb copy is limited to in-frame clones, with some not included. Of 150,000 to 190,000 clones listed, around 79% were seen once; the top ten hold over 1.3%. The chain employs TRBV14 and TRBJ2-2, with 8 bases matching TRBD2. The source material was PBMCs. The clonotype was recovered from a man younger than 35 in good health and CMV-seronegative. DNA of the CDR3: TGTGCCAGCAGCCTAACCCCGGGACTAGGGAACACCGGGGAGCTGTTTTTT. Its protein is CASSLTPGLGNTGELFF.